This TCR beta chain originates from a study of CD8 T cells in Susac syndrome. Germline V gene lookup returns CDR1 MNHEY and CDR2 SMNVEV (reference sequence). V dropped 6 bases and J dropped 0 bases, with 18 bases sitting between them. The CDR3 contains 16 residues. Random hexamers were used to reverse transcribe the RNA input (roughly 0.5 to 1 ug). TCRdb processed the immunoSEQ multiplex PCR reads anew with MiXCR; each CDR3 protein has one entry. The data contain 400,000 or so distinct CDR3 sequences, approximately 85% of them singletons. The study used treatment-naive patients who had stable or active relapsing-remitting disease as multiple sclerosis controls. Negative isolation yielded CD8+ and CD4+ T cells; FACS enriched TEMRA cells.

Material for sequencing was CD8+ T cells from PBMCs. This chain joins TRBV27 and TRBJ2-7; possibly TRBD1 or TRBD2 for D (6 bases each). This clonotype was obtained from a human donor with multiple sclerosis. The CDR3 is CASRRAPGAASYEQYF. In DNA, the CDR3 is TGTGCCAGCAGGCGGGCTCCGGGGGCTGCCTCCTACGAGCAGTACTTC.